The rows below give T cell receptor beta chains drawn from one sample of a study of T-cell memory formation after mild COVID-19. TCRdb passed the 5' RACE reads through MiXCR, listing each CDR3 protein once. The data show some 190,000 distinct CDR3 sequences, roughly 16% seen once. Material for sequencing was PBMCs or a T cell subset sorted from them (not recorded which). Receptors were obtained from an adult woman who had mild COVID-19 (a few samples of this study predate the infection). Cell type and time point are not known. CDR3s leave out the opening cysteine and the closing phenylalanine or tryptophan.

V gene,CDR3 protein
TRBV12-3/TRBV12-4,ASSLFGVGELF
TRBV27,ASSPAGTSGTYEQY
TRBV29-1,SVCSPPDTQY
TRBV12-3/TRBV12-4,ASSSSRTQETQY
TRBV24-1,ATSRDSTDTQY
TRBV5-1,ASSLVAGANTEAF
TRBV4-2,ASSQENRGGAQETQY
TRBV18,ASSPLPQETQY
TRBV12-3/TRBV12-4,ASSPGLAHGAQY
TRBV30,AWKFAGDTGELF
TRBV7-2,ASSLIQGYEQY
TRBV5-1,ASSLDPGRDTQY
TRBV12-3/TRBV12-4,ASTKSEALYEQY
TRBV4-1,ASSPEGVADTQY
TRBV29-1,SVVETAGGAF
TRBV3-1,ASSQGKVRGQKRTYEQY
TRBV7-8,ASSLGPVTDTQY
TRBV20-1,SARDGAGQGY
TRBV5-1,ASSAGTSGGHETQY
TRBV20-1,SVREGSGTGELF
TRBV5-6,ASSFFSGSGKNIQY
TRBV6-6,ASRKAPKDRVRAYEQY
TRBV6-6,ASSYYAGGSYEQY
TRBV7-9,ASSGLAGQF
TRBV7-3,ASSLLASSTDTQY
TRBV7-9,ASQVTGRSTDTQY
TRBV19,ASRIQGATSPLH
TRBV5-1,ASSLRSGGRTEAF
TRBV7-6,ASSLAGRGRDEQY
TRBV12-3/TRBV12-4,ASSLKAGGDIQY
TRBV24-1,ATSDPTDRGLYNEQF
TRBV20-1,SAPVQGTDTQY
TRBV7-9,ASSFVRRSNQPQH
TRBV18,ASSPQGQGSTDTQY
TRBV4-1,ASSQDTRRTDTQY
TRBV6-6,ASNALAGFTDTQY
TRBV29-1,SVEGPYTQY
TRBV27,ASSSKAGAWNQPQH
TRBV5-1,ASSLGASENIQY
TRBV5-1,ASSLGGQGAPLYEQY
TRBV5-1,ASSYLTGGETQY
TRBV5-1,ASSSPPEGSRY
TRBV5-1,ASSTREDTQY
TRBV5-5,ASSLREMNTEAF
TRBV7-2,ASSLRTMPSYEQY